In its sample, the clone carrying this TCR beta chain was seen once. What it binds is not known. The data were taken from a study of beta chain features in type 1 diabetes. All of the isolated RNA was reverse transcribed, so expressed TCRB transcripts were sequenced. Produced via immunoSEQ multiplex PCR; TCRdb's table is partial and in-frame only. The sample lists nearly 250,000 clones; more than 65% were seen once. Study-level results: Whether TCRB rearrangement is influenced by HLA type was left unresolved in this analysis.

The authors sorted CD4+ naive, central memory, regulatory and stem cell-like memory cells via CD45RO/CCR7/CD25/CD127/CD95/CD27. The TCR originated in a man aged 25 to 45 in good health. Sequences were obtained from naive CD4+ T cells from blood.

The CDR3, as DNA: TGTGCCAGCTTTCGCGGGCAGGTATCCTACGAGCAGTACTTC. Translation gives CASFRGQVSYEQYF. This chain uses TRBV9 with TRBJ2-7; tentative D call: TRBD2 (5 bases). Trimming stripped 7 bases from V and 1 base from J, with 15 bases between. The V gene's germline CDR1 is SGDLS and CDR2 YYNGEE. There are 14 residues in the CDR3.